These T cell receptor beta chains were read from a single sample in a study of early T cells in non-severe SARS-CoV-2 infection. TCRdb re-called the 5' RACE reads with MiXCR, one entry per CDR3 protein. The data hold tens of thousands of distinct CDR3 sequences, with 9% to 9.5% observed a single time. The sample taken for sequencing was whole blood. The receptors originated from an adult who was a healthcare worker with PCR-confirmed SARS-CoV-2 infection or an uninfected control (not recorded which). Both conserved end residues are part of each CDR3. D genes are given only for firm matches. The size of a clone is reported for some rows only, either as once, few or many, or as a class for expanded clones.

CASQPLGTVRSQPQHF	TGTGCCAGCCAACCCCTCGGGACCGTCCGAAGTCAGCCCCAGCATTTT	many	TRBV7-8	TRBJ1-5	NA
CASSLDLDGEQYF	TGTGCCAGCAGCTTAGATCTGGACGGCGAGCAGTACTTC	NA	TRBV7-6	TRBJ2-7	NA
CSARVPGQRNTQYF	TGCAGTGCTAGAGTGCCAGGACAAAGGAATACGCAGTATTTT	NA	TRBV20-1	TRBJ2-3	NA
CASSSLVNTEAFF	TGTGCCAGCAGCTCCCTCGTGAACACTGAAGCTTTCTTT	few	TRBV7-9	TRBJ1-1	NA
CASSLELGSNEKLFF	TGTGCCAGCAGCCTAGAGTTGGGCTCTAATGAAAAACTGTTTTTT	many	TRBV7-2	TRBJ1-4	NA
CASSGHRGIGYGYTF	TGTGCCAGCAGCGGACACAGGGGGATTGGCTATGGCTACACCTTC	NA	TRBV12-3/TRBV12-4	TRBJ1-2	TRBD1
CASSDSLAGGYQPQHF	TGTGCCAGCAGTGACTCTCTGGCAGGGGGTTATCAGCCCCAGCATTTT	few	TRBV6-1	TRBJ1-5	TRBD1
CASSTGTSGRNEQFF	TGCGCCAGCAGCACCGGGACTAGCGGACGGAATGAGCAGTTCTTC	NA	TRBV5-1	TRBJ2-1	TRBD2
CASSYYKGQMYF	TGTGCCAGCAGTTACTATAAGGGACAGATGTACTTC	many	TRBV6-5	TRBJ2-7	TRBD1
CATSDPRQGTAGELFF	TGTGCCACCAGTGATCCCCGACAGGGTACGGCCGGGGAGCTGTTTTTT	NA	TRBV24-1	TRBJ2-2	TRBD1
CASRRDGRDYGYTF	TGTGCCAGTAGGAGGGACGGACGGGACTATGGCTACACCTTC	many	TRBV19	TRBJ1-2	NA
CASSRSNEKLFF	TGTGCCAGCAGTAGGAGCAATGAAAAACTGTTTTTT	many	TRBV11-2	TRBJ1-4	NA
CSARGGTSGVSYNEQFF	TGCAGTGCTAGAGGGGGGACTAGCGGGGTCTCCTACAATGAGCAGTTCTTC	many	TRBV20-1	TRBJ2-1	TRBD2
CASSRARNQPQHF	TGTGCCAGCTCACGGGCCCGCAATCAGCCCCAGCATTTT	many	TRBV18	TRBJ1-5	NA
CASGGNRHNEQFF	TGTGCTAGTGGGGGAAACAGACACAATGAGCAGTTCTTC	NA	TRBV12-5	TRBJ2-1	NA
CASSFRDRGEETQYF	TGTGCCAGCAGTTTCCGGGACAGGGGGGAAGAGACCCAGTACTTC	few	TRBV12-3/TRBV12-4	TRBJ2-5	TRBD1
CASSFRSGSTDTQYF	TGTGCCAGCAGTTTTCGTAGCGGGAGCACAGATACGCAGTATTTT	many	TRBV12-3/TRBV12-4	TRBJ2-3	TRBD2
CASSLDGTGGGETQYF	TGCGCCAGCAGCTTGGATGGGACAGGGGGCGGAGAGACCCAGTACTTC	NA	TRBV5-1	TRBJ2-5	TRBD1
CASSWTGQAFF	TGTGCCAGCAGCTGGACAGGGCAAGCTTTCTTT	few	TRBV7-9	TRBJ1-1	TRBD1
CSVKRSRGLTDTQYF	TGCAGCGTAAAAAGGAGCAGGGGGCTCACAGATACGCAGTATTTT	many	TRBV29-1	TRBJ2-3	TRBD1
CASSPTTGEQFF	TGTGCCAGCAGTCCCACCACCGGTGAGCAGTTCTTC	NA	TRBV6-6	TRBJ2-1	NA
CASSLIIGGEKDTQYF	TGTGCCAGCAGCTTGATTATTGGGGGCGAAAAAGATACGCAGTATTTT	NA	TRBV7-3	TRBJ2-3	NA
CASSPQQGRRSYSEAFF	TGTGCCAGCTCACCCCAGCAGGGAAGGAGGTCGTATAGTGAAGCTTTCTTT	many	TRBV18	TRBJ1-1	NA
CASSTPGPAETQYF	TGTGCCAGCAGCACTCCCGGCCCGGCGGAGACCCAGTACTTC	many	TRBV7-2	TRBJ2-5	NA
CASSLMGDTEAFF	TGTGCCAGCAGTTTAATGGGGGACACTGAAGCTTTCTTT	NA	TRBV12-3/TRBV12-4	TRBJ1-1	NA
CASSFLGLEALEQYF	TGTGCCAGCAGTTTTCTGGGACTGGAGGCATTAGAGCAGTACTTC	many	TRBV27	TRBJ2-7	NA
CATHIRGLNTGELFF	TGTGCCACACACATTAGGGGTTTGAACACCGGGGAGCTGTTTTTT	NA	TRBV6-5	TRBJ2-2	NA
CASSPWGLSTDTQYF	TGTGCCAGCAGCCCCTGGGGGTTGAGCACAGATACGCAGTATTTT	NA	TRBV14	TRBJ2-3	NA
CASSLPGRTYEQYF	TGTGCCAGCAGCTTGCCGGGACGGACCTACGAGCAGTACTTC	many	TRBV5-8	TRBJ2-7	NA
CASSRRGSLNTEAFF	TGTGCCAGCAGTCGAAGAGGGTCCCTGAACACTGAAGCTTTCTTT	many	TRBV6-2/TRBV6-3	TRBJ1-1	NA
CASSSPGTGLATGELFF	TGCGCCAGCAGCTCACCCGGGACAGGTTTGGCCACCGGGGAGCTGTTTTTT	NA	TRBV5-1	TRBJ2-2	TRBD1
CASSDSTGELFF	TGCGCCAGCAGTGACTCCACCGGGGAGCTGTTTTTT	NA	TRBV10-2	TRBJ2-2	NA
CASSSGQGNTGELFF	TGTGCCAGCAGCTCCGGACAGGGGAACACCGGGGAGCTGTTTTTT	many	TRBV7-3	TRBJ2-2	TRBD1
CASSVASFDTQYF	TGTGCCAGCAGCGTAGCTTCCTTTGATACGCAGTATTTT	few	TRBV9	TRBJ2-3	NA
CASSRDRQSSYEQYF	TGTGCCAGCAGCCGGGACAGGCAGAGCTCCTACGAGCAGTACTTC	many	TRBV11-3	TRBJ2-7	TRBD1
CASGIQNSYEQYF	TGTGCTAGTGGTATACAGAATTCCTACGAGCAGTACTTC	many	TRBV12-5	TRBJ2-7	NA
CASSLDVYERGYTF	TGTGCCAGCAGCTTAGATGTCTACGAAAGGGGCTACACCTTC	many	TRBV7-9	TRBJ1-2	NA
CASSYSRDRSSDTQYF	TGTGCCAGCAGTTACTCGAGGGACAGGTCGTCAGATACGCAGTATTTT	many	TRBV6-5	TRBJ2-3	TRBD1
CASSRDISGNTIYF	TGTGCCAGCAGCAGGGACATCTCTGGAAACACCATATATTTT	many	TRBV9	TRBJ1-3	NA
CASSGQLSGSGNTIYF	TGTGCCAGCAGCGGACAGCTTTCCGGCTCTGGAAACACCATATATTTT	NA	TRBV12-3/TRBV12-4	TRBJ1-3	NA
CAISDEGRDSNQPQHF	TGTGCCATCAGTGATGAGGGGCGGGATAGCAATCAGCCCCAGCATTTT	many	TRBV10-3	TRBJ1-5	NA